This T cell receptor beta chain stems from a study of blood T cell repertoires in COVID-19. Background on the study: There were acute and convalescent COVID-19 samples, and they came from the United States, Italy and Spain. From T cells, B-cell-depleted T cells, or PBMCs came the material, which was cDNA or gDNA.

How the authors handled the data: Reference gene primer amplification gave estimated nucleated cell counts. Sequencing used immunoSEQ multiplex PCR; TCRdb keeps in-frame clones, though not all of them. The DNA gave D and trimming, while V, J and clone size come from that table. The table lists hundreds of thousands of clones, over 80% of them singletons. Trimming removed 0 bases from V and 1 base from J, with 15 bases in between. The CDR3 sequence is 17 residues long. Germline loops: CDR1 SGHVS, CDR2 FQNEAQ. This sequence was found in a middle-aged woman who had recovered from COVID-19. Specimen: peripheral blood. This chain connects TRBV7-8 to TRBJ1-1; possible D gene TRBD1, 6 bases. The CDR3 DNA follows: TGTGCCAGCAGCTTAGCTGGGGGGGGCGCGGGGAACACTGAAGCTTTCTTT. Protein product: CASSLAGGGAGNTEAFF. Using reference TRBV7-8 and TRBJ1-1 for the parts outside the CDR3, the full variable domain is GAGVSQSPRYKVAKRGQDVALRCDPISGHVSLFWYQQALGQGPEFLTYFQNEAQLDKSGLPSDRFFAERPEGSVSTLKIQRTQQEDSAVYLCASSLAGGGAGNTEAFFGQGTRLTVV.